This T cell receptor (beta chain) was captured by sequencing in a study of molecular identifiers for immune sequencing clone quantification. Study at large: In replicates, the authors split RNA from around 20,000 or 100,000 naive CD8 cells five ways and sequenced four.

CDR3 length: 14 residues. Per germline, CDR1 SGHDN and CDR2 FVKESK. V shed 6 bases and J 3 bases; nucleotides not matched to a gene: 2. Via MiXCR, TCRdb re-called the PCR reads, giving one row per CDR3 protein. The sample yields about 640,000 distinct CDR3 sequences, just under 20% seen once. This clonotype was recorded at least ten times. The rearrangement links TRBV14 to TRBJ2-2; 9 bases are a match to TRBD2. The receptor's source is a human donor in good health. Some libraries in this study had Jurkat cell RNA spiked in. The material sequenced was naive CD8+ T cells from blood, with Jurkat cell RNA spiked in. Subset noted: FACS-sorted CD8+CD4-CCR7+CD45RA+ naive T cells. The CDR3 nucleotides are TGTGCCAGCAGGACTAGCGGTTACACCGGGGAGCTGTTTTTT. It is translated as CASRTSGYTGELFF.